This T cell receptor beta chain came from a study of blood T cells in healthy people across ages. The authors ran a second PCR of roughly 6 to 12 cycles using a sample-barcoded 5' primer and a J-beta primer mix. TCRdb re-derived calls from the 5' RACE reads in MiXCR, one entry per CDR3 protein. The sample contains about 640,000 distinct CDR3 sequences, under 70% of which appear only once. CDR1 is MNHEY, CDR2 SMNVEV, per germline (reference sequence). CDR3 length: 17 residues. On this clonotype: At one of its ends the junction is not consistent with the germline gene, which may arise from a read error.

Input material: blood. This sequence originates from a man aged 55 to 70 in good health. The chain carries TRBV27 and TRBJ1-4; 7 nucleotides agree with TRBD1. The CDR3 coding sequence is TGTGCCAGCATTTTAAACAGGGGAGTACGAACTAATGAAAAACTGTTTTTT. Protein sequence: CASILNRGVRTNEKLFF.